This T cell receptor (beta chain) was captured by sequencing in a study of blood T cell repertoires in COVID-19. Whole-study context: Acute and convalescent COVID-19 specimens originated in the United States, Italy and Spain.

Original analysis: Cell counts per sample came from amplifying reference gene primers. Produced via immunoSEQ multiplex PCR; TCRdb's table is partial and in-frame only. V and J calls and clone size are as listed in that table; D and trimming were resolved from the DNA. Found here are over 90,000 clones, roughly 92% of them singletons; the top ten hold roughly 1.9%. Seattle's cohort entered during active infection and was followed longitudinally. This CDR3 contains 15 residues. With 3 bases removed from V and 6 bases from J, the gap between germline ends came to 15 bases. Germline V gene sequence: CDR1 KGHSH, CDR2 LQKENI.

The source of this sequence is a woman in her forties or fifties with COVID-19, enrolled during active disease. The sequencing sample was made of peripheral blood. The chain employs TRBV18 and TRBJ2-1; D is unresolved. CDR3 DNA: TGTGCCAGCTCACCTCCGATGAGTGAACTCAATGAGCAGTTCTTC. Amino acid sequence: CASSPPMSELNEQFF. Complete variable domain (other parts from reference TRBV18 and TRBJ2-1): NAGVMQNPRHLVRRRGQEARLRCSPMKGHSHVYWYRQLPEEGLKFMVYLQKENIIDESGMPKERFSAEFPKEGPSILRIQQVVRGDSAAYFCASSPPMSELNEQFFGPGTRLTVL.